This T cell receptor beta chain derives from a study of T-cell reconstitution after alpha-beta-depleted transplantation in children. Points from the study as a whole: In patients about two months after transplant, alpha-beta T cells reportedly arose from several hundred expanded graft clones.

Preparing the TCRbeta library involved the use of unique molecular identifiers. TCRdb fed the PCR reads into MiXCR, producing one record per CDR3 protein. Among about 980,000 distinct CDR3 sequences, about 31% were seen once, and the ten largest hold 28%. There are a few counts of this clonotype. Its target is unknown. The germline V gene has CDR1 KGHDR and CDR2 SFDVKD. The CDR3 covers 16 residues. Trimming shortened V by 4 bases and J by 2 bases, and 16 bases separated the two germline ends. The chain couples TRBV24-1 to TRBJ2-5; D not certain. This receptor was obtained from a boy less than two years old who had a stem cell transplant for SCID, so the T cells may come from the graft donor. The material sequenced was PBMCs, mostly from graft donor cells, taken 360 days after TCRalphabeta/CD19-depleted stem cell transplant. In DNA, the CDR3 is TGTGCCACCAGTGACCCCTACGGACCGGTTCAAGAGACCCAGTACTTC. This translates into CATSDPYGPVQETQYF.